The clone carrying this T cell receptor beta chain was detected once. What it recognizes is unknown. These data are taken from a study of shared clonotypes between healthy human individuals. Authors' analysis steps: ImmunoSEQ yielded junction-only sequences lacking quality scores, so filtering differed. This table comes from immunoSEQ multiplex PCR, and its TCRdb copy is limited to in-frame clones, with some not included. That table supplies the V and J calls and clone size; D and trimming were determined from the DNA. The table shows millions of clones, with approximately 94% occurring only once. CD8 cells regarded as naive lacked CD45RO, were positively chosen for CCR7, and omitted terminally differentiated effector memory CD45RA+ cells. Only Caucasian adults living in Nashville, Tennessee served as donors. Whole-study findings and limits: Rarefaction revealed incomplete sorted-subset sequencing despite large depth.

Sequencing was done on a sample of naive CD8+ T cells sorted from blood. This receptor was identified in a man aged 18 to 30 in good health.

CDR3: CASSFRRDSGNTIYF. CDR3 DNA sequence: TGTGCCAGCAGCTTCCGACGGGACTCTGGAAACACCATATATTTT. This chain connects TRBV7-9 to TRBJ1-3; D gene unclear. Trimming left V 3 bases short and J 0 bases short, with 9 bases between. Germline CDR1 is SEHNR and CDR2 is FQNEAQ (reference sequence). This CDR3 comprises 15 residues. The full variable domain, completed using reference TRBV7-9 and TRBJ1-3, is DTGVSQNPRHKITKRGQNVTFRCDPISEHNRLYWYRQTLGQGPEFLTYFQNEAQLEKSRLLSDRFSAERPKGSFSTLEIQRTEQGDSAMYLCASSFRRDSGNTIYFGEGSWLTVV.